This T cell receptor (beta chain) was retrieved from a study of shared clonotypes between healthy human individuals. The study's findings and limits: Researchers found naive subsets generally carried larger estimated richness than memory subsets. Investigators collected only blood, and repertoires in tissues likely differ.

The CDR3 spans 14 residues. V lost 4 bases to trimming and J lost 3 bases, with 13 bases between them. Germline CDR1 reads PRHDT; CDR2 reads FYEKMQ (reference sequence). Selected positively for CCR7 and CD45RO-negative, naive CD8 cells excluded terminally differentiated effector memory CD45RA+ cells. All participating donors were Caucasian adults from Nashville, Tennessee. This clone was counted a single time. Its antigen is still unknown. When replicate PCRs were run on sorted subsets, they used about 200 ng DNA, approximately 33,000 T cell genomes. Data came from immunoSEQ multiplex PCR; TCRdb stores just in-frame clones and leaves some out. The data contain about 2.1 million clones, over 85% of them singletons.

The sequence derives from a man younger than 35 in good health. Some clones in this sample may be carry-over from other donors' samples. The genes are TRBV13 and TRBJ2-7; maybe TRBD1 (6 bases). Input material: naive CD8+ T cells from PBMCs. CDR3 sequence reads: CASSSTGSLYEQYF. CDR3 nucleotide sequence: TGTGCCAGCAGCTCCACAGGGTCACTCTACGAGCAGTACTTC.